These 19 T cell receptor beta chains share one sample of origin, sequenced in a study of cytomegalovirus exposure and HLA in healthy donors. In the PCR, 60 Vbeta and 13 Jbeta primers were used. Clones were sequenced by immunoSEQ multiplex PCR, and TCRdb holds only the in-frame ones, with some missing. The sample has 160,000 or so clones, 82% seen once. Sequencing used PBMCs. Source of these receptors: a woman between 45 and 60 years old in good health and CMV-seropositive.

This rearrangement joins TRBV5-1 to TRBJ2-3, with TRBD2 identical over 9 bases. Germline V gene data show CDR1 as SGHRS and CDR2 as YFSETQ. The CDR3 has 14 residues. The V and J ends lost 9 bases and 5 bases, in that order; junction bases with no gene match: 10. CDR3 nucleotides: TGCGCCACCGCTAGCGGGGAAGCAGGAGATACGCAGTATTTT. As protein: CATASGEAGDTQYF.

The chain has TRBV10-3 and TRBJ1-1; D unclear. Germline V gene sequence: CDR1 ENHRY, CDR2 SYGVKD. The CDR3 has 12 amino acids. Deletions cut 3 bases from V and 5 bases from J, with 7 bases between. The CDR3 nucleotides are TGTGCCATCAGTGAATTCCAGACTGAAGCTTTCTTT. Amino acid sequence: CAISEFQTEAFF.

V usage is TRBV7-3 and J usage is TRBJ1-1, with D perhaps matching TRBD1 (5 bases). Germline CDR1 and CDR2: SGHTA and FQGTGA. Trimming cost V 5 bases and J 0 bases, with 13 bases left between them. This CDR3 region has 15 residues. DNA of the CDR3: TGTGCCAGCAGCCCCGGGGGGACCATGAACACTGAAGCTTTCTTT. This translates into CASSPGGTMNTEAFF.

The chain has TRBV7-8 and TRBJ2-7; 9 bases line up with TRBD2. J lost 4 bases, V lost 1 base, and 14 bases had no gene match. Germline CDR1 reads SGHVS; CDR2 reads FQNEAQ. The CDR3 loop spans 18 amino acids. Written as DNA, the CDR3 is TGTGCCAGCAGCTTAGGCGTAGTAGGGCTAGCGGGGCAATACGAGCAGTACTTC. The encoded protein is CASSLGVVGLAGQYEQYF.

The J gene is TRBJ1-5, the V gene TRBV4-2; D remains unclear. The CDR3 has 13 residues. Trimming stripped 0 bases from V and 6 bases from J, with 6 bases between. Germline V lookup: CDR1 LGHNA, CDR2 YNFKEQ. The DNA of the CDR3 is TGTGCCAGCAGCCAAGATGGTAGTCAGCCCCAGCATTTT. Translating gives CASSQDGSQPQHF.

V gene TRBV10-3 combines with J gene TRBJ2-2, with TRBD1 identical over 8 bases. V lost 10 bases and J lost 5; bases outside the gene matches: 9. From germline, CDR1 is ENHRY and CDR2 SYGVKD. The CDR3 sequence is 14 residues long. CDR3 in amino acids: CATGTGTSTGELFF. CDR3 sequence (DNA): TGTGCCACCGGGACAGGAACATCTACCGGGGAGCTGTTTTTT.

DNA for the CDR3: TGTGCCAGCAGTGATCAGGGGTACTACGAGCAGTACTTC. Its protein is CASSDQGYYEQYF. J is TRBJ2-7 and V is TRBV6-6, with a tentative D call TRBD1 (6 bases). V was clipped by 5 bases and J by 3 bases, with 11 bases between them. Germline CDR1 MNHNY, CDR2 SVGAGI (reference sequence). The CDR3 runs to 13 residues.

This rearrangement joins TRBV7-2 to TRBJ2-2; TRBD2 might be the D (5 bases). The V and J ends lost 4 bases and 2 bases respectively, with 23 bases between them. Germline V lookup: CDR1 SGHTA, CDR2 FQGNSA. The CDR3 extends over 19 amino acids. The CDR3 DNA reads as TGTGCCAGCAGCTCCCTCCCCCCTTATCGGCTAGCCAACACCGGGGAGCTGTTTTTT. Translated, it gives CASSSLPPYRLANTGELFF. The full variable domain, in which reference TRBV7-2 and TRBJ2-2 provide the parts outside the CDR3, is GAGVSQSPSNKVTEKGKDVELRCDPISGHTALYWYRQSLGQGLEFLIYFQGNSAPDKSGLPSDRFSAERTGGSVSTLTIQRTQQEDSAVYLCASSSLPPYRLANTGELFFGEGSRLTVL.

The chain is built from TRBV7-9 and TRBJ1-5; unclear D gene. V lost 3 bases and J lost 7, with 10 bases in between. The germline gives CDR1 SEHNR, CDR2 FQNEAQ (reference sequence). CDR3 length equals 13 residues. CDR3 in amino acids: CASSLTSGQPQHF. CDR3 in DNA: TGTGCCAGCAGCTTGACCTCGGGGCAGCCCCAGCATTTT. Full variable domain (rest looked up from reference TRBV7-9 and TRBJ1-5): DTGVSQNPRHKITKRGQNVTFRCDPISEHNRLYWYRQTLGQGPEFLTYFQNEAQLEKSRLLSDRFSAERPKGSFSTLEIQRTEQGDSAMYLCASSLTSGQPQHFGDGTRLSIL.

In the case of this clone: An end of the junction differs from the germline gene, which may be a read error. The chain uses TRBV10-3 and TRBJ2-7; 9 nucleotides align to TRBD1. Germline CDR1 and CDR2: ENHRY and SYGVKD. CDR3 length: 16 amino acids. The CDR3 sequence: CTISGPQGASTNEQYF. The CDR3 DNA reads as TGTACCATCAGTGGGCCACAGGGGGCGTCGACCAACGAGCAGTACTTC.

This clone was recorded only once. The V and J genes are TRBV2 and TRBJ2-1, with 9 nucleotides matching TRBD1. This CDR3 contains 12 residues. Germline loops: CDR1 SNHLY, CDR2 FYNNEI. After removal of 6 bases from V and 7 bases from J, the junction contained 1 base not matched to a gene. CDR3 loop: CASRQGANEQFF. The CDR3 DNA reads TGTGCCAGCAGACAGGGGGCGAATGAGCAGTTCTTC.

The chain links TRBV2 to TRBJ1-2; D not resolved. Between the trimmed V and J ends, which lost 4 bases and 6 bases, there was a span of 3 bases. The CDR3 length is 10 residues. The germline V gene has CDR1 SNHLY and CDR2 FYNNEI. CDR3 sequence reads: CASSVDGYTF. CDR3 DNA sequence: TGTGCCAGCAGTGTAGATGGCTACACCTTC.

This clone was seen only once. The chain couples TRBV7-9 to TRBJ2-3; D gene unclear. The CDR3 consists of 14 residues. V lost 1 base and J 2 bases, leaving 7 bases between the germline ends. The V gene's germline CDR1 is SEHNR and CDR2 FQNEAQ (reference sequence). The CDR3 protein is CASSLELDTDTQYF. In DNA, the CDR3 is TGTGCCAGCAGCTTAGAACTCGACACAGATACGCAGTATTTT.

The sample holds a few counts of this clone. The chain uses TRBV6-1 and TRBJ2-5; D ambiguous. The CDR3 is made up of 12 amino acids. Germline V gene sequence: CDR1 MNHNS, CDR2 SASEGT. V was cut by 6 bases and J by 2 bases, with 7 bases left in between. The CDR3 sequence is CASRAVQETQYF. CDR3 coding DNA: TGTGCCAGCAGGGCGGTTCAAGAGACCCAGTACTTC.

This clone appeared once. The CDR3 loop reads CASRGTGLAYGYTF. As DNA, the CDR3 is TGTGCCAGCAGGGGGACAGGGCTGGCCTATGGCTACACCTTC. This chain joins TRBV6-5 and TRBJ1-2, with TRBD1 matching 9 bases. V gave up 6 bases and J gave up 4 bases; unmatched junction bases: 6. This CDR3 contains 14 residues. Germline V gene lookup returns CDR1 MNHEY and CDR2 SVGAGI.

This rearrangement joins TRBV4-3 to TRBJ2-7; 7 bases match TRBD1. The CDR3 has 14 amino acids. Trimming removed 5 bases from V and 6 bases from J; junction bases left unmatched: 10. Germline loops: CDR1 LGHNA, CDR2 YSLEER. The CDR3 region is CASSESYRQGEQYF. In DNA, the CDR3 is TGCGCCAGCAGCGAATCCTACCGACAGGGCGAGCAGTACTTC.

The chain links TRBV6-1 to TRBJ2-3, with 12 bases that match TRBD2. CDR3 size: 17 residues. V trimming: 6 bases; J trimming: 2 bases; junction bases outside the gene matches: 9. Germline CDR1 MNHNS, CDR2 SASEGT. CDR3 protein: CASREIGLAGNTDTQYF. The CDR3 bases are TGTGCCAGCAGGGAAATCGGACTAGCGGGGAACACAGATACGCAGTATTTT.

This chain connects TRBV6-6 to TRBJ1-1; the match to TRBD1 covers 10 bases. CDR3 size: 14 residues. V shed 6 bases, J shed 8 bases, and the junction held 9 bases outside the gene matches. Germline V CDR1 and CDR2: MNHNY, SVGAGI (reference sequence). The CDR3 sequence is CASRRQGAEKEAFF. The CDR3 DNA sequence: TGTGCCAGCAGGAGACAGGGGGCCGAAAAGGAAGCTTTCTTT.

The V gene is TRBV9, the J gene TRBJ2-1; D possibly corresponds to TRBD1 (5 bases). CDR3 size: 11 residues. Germline V lookup: CDR1 SGDLS, CDR2 YYNGEE. Trimming left V 5 bases short and J 6 bases short, with 6 bases between. The CDR3 region is CASRRGNEQFF. CDR3 in DNA: TGTGCCAGCAGAAGGGGCAATGAGCAGTTCTTC.